The rows below give T cell receptor beta chains drawn from one sample of a study of PD-L1 blockade in urothelial cancer. The data were produced by immunoSEQ multiplex PCR, yet TCRdb's version contains in-frame clones alone and is incomplete. The table shows 100,000 to 150,000 clones, with roughly 84% occurring only once. Here the sequenced sample was PBMCs, taken around atezolizumab (anti-PD-L1) treatment. These receptors all stem from a man aged 45 to 65 with urothelial cancer. CDR3s include the opening cysteine and the closing phenylalanine or tryptophan. Fields, in order: J gene, V gene, clone size, D gene, CDR3 DNA, CDR3 protein. The D gene is left open where the match is weak. Only some rows state a clone size, as once, few, many or a class for expanded clones.

J gene: TRBJ1-1
V gene: TRBV5-4
clone size: many
D gene: .
CDR3 DNA: TGTGCCAGCAGCTTGGGACACGGGGGTTATACTGAAGCTTTCTTT
CDR3 protein: CASSLGHGGYTEAFF

J gene: TRBJ1-1
V gene: TRBV6-1
clone size: .
D gene: TRBD1
CDR3 DNA: TGTGCCAGCAGTGCACTCGGGACAGGGAGGGGAACGACTGAAGCTTTCTTT
CDR3 protein: CASSALGTGRGTTEAFF

J gene: TRBJ1-2
V gene: TRBV28
clone size: .
D gene: TRBD1
CDR3 DNA: TGTGCCAGCAGTCGGGACAGGGTAGGAGGCTACACCTTC
CDR3 protein: CASSRDRVGGYTF

J gene: TRBJ2-3
V gene: TRBV18
clone size: .
D gene: TRBD1
CDR3 DNA: TGTGCCAGCTCACGTGACAGGGGGTCATCTACGCAGTATTTT
CDR3 protein: CASSRDRGSSTQYF

J gene: TRBJ2-3
V gene: TRBV27
clone size: .
D gene: .
CDR3 DNA: TGTGCCAGCAGCGGCACGGGGTATTACACAGATACGCAGTATTTT
CDR3 protein: CASSGTGYYTDTQYF

J gene: TRBJ1-6
V gene: TRBV28
clone size: .
D gene: .
CDR3 DNA: TGTGCCAGCCTTGCTGGCGGGTATTCCAATTCACCCCTCCACTTT
CDR3 protein: CASLAGGYSNSPLHF

J gene: TRBJ2-5
V gene: TRBV5-4
clone size: .
D gene: .
CDR3 DNA: TGTGCCAGCAGCTTCAGTAGCGGCCAAGAGACCCAGTACTTC
CDR3 protein: CASSFSSGQETQYF

J gene: TRBJ2-6
V gene: TRBV5-8
clone size: .
D gene: .
CDR3 DNA: TGTGCCAGCAGCCTGGGAACTTACTCTGGGGCCAACGTCCTGACTTTC
CDR3 protein: CASSLGTYSGANVLTF

J gene: TRBJ1-2
V gene: TRBV7-2
clone size: .
D gene: .
CDR3 DNA: TGTGCCAGCAGCTCGCGCGGGGGTCGGTATGGCTACACCTTC
CDR3 protein: CASSSRGGRYGYTF

J gene: TRBJ1-1
V gene: TRBV7-8
clone size: .
D gene: .
CDR3 DNA: TGTGCCAGCAGCCACGAAAGTCGGGGCACTGAAGCTTTCTTT
CDR3 protein: CASSHESRGTEAFF

J gene: TRBJ1-2
V gene: TRBV23-1
clone size: .
D gene: .
CDR3 DNA: TGCGCCAACCCACAGGGACCCCGTTATGTTGGCACCTTC
CDR3 protein: CANPQGPRYVGTF